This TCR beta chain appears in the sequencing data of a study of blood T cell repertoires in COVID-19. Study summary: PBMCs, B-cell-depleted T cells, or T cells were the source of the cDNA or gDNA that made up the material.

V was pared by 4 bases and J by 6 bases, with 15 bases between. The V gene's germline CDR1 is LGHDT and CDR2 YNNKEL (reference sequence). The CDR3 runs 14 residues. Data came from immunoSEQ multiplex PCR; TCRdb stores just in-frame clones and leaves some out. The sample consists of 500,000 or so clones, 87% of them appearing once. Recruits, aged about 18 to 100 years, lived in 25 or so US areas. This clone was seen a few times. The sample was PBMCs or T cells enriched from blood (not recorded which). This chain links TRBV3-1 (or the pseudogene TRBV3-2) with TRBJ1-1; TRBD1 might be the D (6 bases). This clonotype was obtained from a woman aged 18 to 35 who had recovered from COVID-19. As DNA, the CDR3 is TGTGCCAGCAGCCTAACGGGACCAGGGGCTGAAGCTTTCTTT. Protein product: CASSLTGPGAEAFF.